This T cell receptor beta chain appears in the sequencing data of a study of T cell repertoires in cytomegalovirus infection (dated by TCRdb to about 2019). The study in broad terms: Because public TCR beta signatures pointed to carriage of CMV infection together with the matching HLA type, the HLA type of each donor mattered for the analysis.

TCRdb names Illumina HiSeq 1500 as the instrument used. TCRdb reanalyzed the raw reads on its own, using fastp at Q25 for trimming and MiXCR for clone calling, and kept in-frame beta chains. Under each unique CDR3 protein, matching rows form one entry showing the most common genes and DNA. This sample gives under 200,000 distinct CDR3 sequences in total; 8% to 10% of them show up just once. Of the sample, approximately 4.3% is held by the ten largest clones. Via the germline V gene, CDR1 is LGHNA and CDR2 YSLEER. The CDR3 sequence holds 18 residues, the cysteine and phenylalanine included. The kept DNA is CDR3 alone, 54 bases in frame from the first base. V ends up 0 bases short and J 0 bases short, with an unmatched junction base count of 10. The study at large found these results: Carriers of CMV infection plus the relevant HLA type were discriminated by the cumulative frequency of public TCR beta family members in the study cohort and in an independent roughly 400-donor cohort. In the ex vivo response, HLA-C-restricted CMV-specific TCR beta clonotypes were dominant, and in two of eight donors the single most frequent clonotype came from this HLA-C-restricted group.

This clonotype was found a few times. The antigen this receptor binds is unknown. The sample holds no much larger clone one base away, and base qualities are not on file. The chain couples TRBV4-3 to TRBJ1-2; 7 junctional bases match TRBD1. The sequence was obtained from a human donor in good health (CMV status not recorded). Some clones in this sample may be carry-over from other donors' samples. The sample taken for sequencing was PBMCs. CDR3 protein: CASSQEEVRGTTNYGYTF. The nucleotide sequence is given as TGCGCCAGCAGCCAAGAGGAGGTCAGGGGGACAACTAACTATGGCTACACCTTC.